This is a list of T cell receptor beta chains from one sample in a study. MiXCR, run by TCRdb on the RT-PCR reads, gives a single entry per CDR3 protein. This sample yields about 680,000 distinct CDR3 sequences, of which 12% to 15% are seen a single time; roughly 3.9% belongs to the top ten. The sequencing sample was made of memory CD4+ T cells from blood. These receptors all stem from a female donor in good health, serving as a healthy control. Each CDR3 is given with its conserved first and last residue. A D gene is named only where the DNA matches it firmly. Rows give clone size only sometimes, using once, few, many, or a class for an expanded clone.

TRBV7-2	-	many	TRBJ2-5	CASSTRPTLIGETQYF	TGTGCCAGCAGCACGCGACCTACCCTTATTGGAGAGACCCAGTACTTC
TRBV6-6	-	few	TRBJ1-2	CASSYLQGNYGYTF	TGTGCCAGCAGTTATCTCCAGGGTAACTATGGCTACACCTTC
TRBV28	TRBD1	few	TRBJ2-3	CASRGETGGVDTQYF	TGTGCCAGCAGGGGAGAGACAGGGGGTGTAGATACGCAGTATTTT
TRBV20-1	TRBD1	many	TRBJ2-3	CSARSPAGTGRTDTQYF	TGCAGTGCTAGATCCCCGGCCGGGACAGGGCGCACAGATACGCAGTATTTT
TRBV28	-	few	TRBJ2-6	CASSSGTFVLGANVLTF	TGTGCCAGCAGTTCCGGGACATTTGTCTTGGGGGCCAACGTCCTGACTTTC
TRBV10-2	-	few	TRBJ1-5	CASSESGGSNQPQHF	TGCGCCAGCAGTGAGTCAGGAGGGTCCAATCAGCCCCAGCATTTT
TRBV18	-	many	TRBJ1-2	CASSPGRQPGYTF	TGTGCCAGCTCACCAGGACGCCAGCCGGGCTACACCTTC
TRBV7-9	TRBD1	few	TRBJ1-2	CASSLTTGETGYTF	TGTGCCAGCAGCTTGACCACAGGGGAGACTGGCTACACCTTC
TRBV24-1	TRBD2	few	TRBJ2-1	CATSDPRRGGGYNEQFF	TGTGCCACCAGTGATCCCCGCCGGGGGGGCGGATACAATGAGCAGTTCTTC
TRBV19	-	-	TRBJ1-5	CASTPLGDQPQHF	TGTGCCAGTACTCCCCTAGGGGATCAGCCCCAGCATTTT
TRBV20-1	-	many	TRBJ1-2	CSARPRGTNYGYTF	TGCAGTGCAAGGCCCCGCGGGACTAACTATGGCTACACCTTC
TRBV6-4	TRBD2	few	TRBJ2-1	CASSASGRGYNEQFF	TGTGCCAGCAGTGCTAGCGGGAGGGGCTACAATGAGCAGTTCTTC
TRBV27	-	few	TRBJ2-7	CASSAFRGALGYEQYF	TGTGCCAGCAGTGCATTCAGGGGGGCGTTAGGCTACGAGCAGTACTTC
TRBV3-1	-	many	TRBJ1-2	CASSQRSGSGGYTF	TGTGCCAGCAGCCAGAGGTCAGGGTCTGGTGGCTACACCTTC
TRBV7-2	-	-	TRBJ1-3	CASSLDSAVGNTIYF	TGTGCCAGCAGCTTAGATTCGGCAGTTGGAAACACCATATATTTT
TRBV28	-	-	TRBJ2-1	CASSLQADYNEQFF	TGTGCCAGCAGTTTACAGGCCGACTACAATGAGCAGTTCTTC
TRBV27	TRBD1	-	TRBJ2-1	CASTMVGGRYNEQFF	TGTGCCAGCACCATGGTAGGGGGCCGATACAATGAGCAGTTCTTC
TRBV4-2	TRBD1	-	TRBJ1-1	CASSQDLARGPEGAFF	TGTGCCAGCAGCCAAGATCTGGCCAGGGGGCCCGAGGGAGCTTTCTTT
TRBV6-1	-	many	TRBJ1-5	CASSVGSQPQHF	TGTGCCAGCAGTGTTGGAAGTCAGCCCCAGCATTTT
TRBV5-8	TRBD1	few	TRBJ1-2	CASSPRGTGDYGYTF	TGTGCCAGCAGCCCACGAGGGACAGGGGACTATGGCTACACCTTC
TRBV7-3	-	few	TRBJ2-3	CASSSLNAGTSGGQYF	TGTGCCAGCAGCTCCCTTAATGCCGGGACCTCGGGTGGGCAGTATTTT
TRBV4-1	TRBD1	many	TRBJ1-4	CASSLVGQGNEKLFF	TGCGCCAGCAGCCTAGTGGGACAGGGGAATGAAAAACTGTTTTTT
TRBV5-6	TRBD1	-	TRBJ1-1	CASSLKGAAEAFF	TGTGCCAGCAGCTTGAAGGGGGCTGCTGAAGCTTTCTTT
TRBV20-1	-	few	TRBJ2-3	CSGEQSTDTQYF	TGCAGTGGGGAACAGAGCACAGATACGCAGTATTTT
TRBV20-1	-	few	TRBJ2-1	CSAPGLFNEQFF	TGCAGTGCTCCAGGACTTTTTAATGAGCAGTTCTTC
TRBV24-1	-	few	TRBJ2-1	CATGADSHNEQFF	TGTGCCACCGGGGCGGACAGCCACAATGAGCAGTTCTTC
TRBV25-1	-	-	TRBJ1-3	CASSGDRKRRSGNTIYF	TGTGCCAGCAGTGGTGACAGGAAGCGACGCTCTGGAAACACCATATATTTT
TRBV6-2/TRBV6-3	-	-	TRBJ2-3	CASSWSDGRTDTQYF	TGTGCCAGCAGTTGGTCGGACGGACGCACAGATACGCAGTATTTT